The next 15 T cell receptor beta chains were all read from a single sample in a study of shared clonotypes between healthy human individuals. The table came from immunoSEQ multiplex PCR; TCRdb's copy has only in-frame clones and leaves some out. In the table there are some 790,000 clones, 55% to 80% of which are singletons. Sequencing input: memory CD4+ T cells sorted from blood. The subset here: CD45RA-negative fraction. The receptors come from a woman aged 25-40 years in good health.

The chain employs TRBV18 and TRBJ1-1; D remains unclear. V lost 3 bases and J 1 base, leaving 12 bases between the germline ends. Germline CDR1 is KGHSH and CDR2 is LQKENI. This CDR3 region has 15 residues. The CDR3 reads CASSPMETANTEAFF. CDR3 nucleotide sequence: TGTGCCAGCTCACCGATGGAAACGGCGAACACTGAAGCTTTCTTT.

The chain couples TRBV28 to TRBJ1-2; 7 positions match TRBD1. Germline V CDR1 and CDR2: MDHEN, SYDVKM. This CDR3 has 14 residues. Losses at the gene ends were 4 bases for V and 8 bases for J; bases not matched to a gene: 10. The CDR3: CASSWGWDSDGYTF. In nucleotides, the CDR3 is TGTGCCAGCAGTTGGGGGTGGGACAGCGACGGCTACACCTTC.

This chain uses TRBV5-1 with TRBJ2-7; D gene unclear. V shed 6 bases and J shed 4 bases, with 14 bases lying between them. The CDR3 totals 13 residues. Germline V gives CDR1 SGHRS, CDR2 YFSETQ. The CDR3 DNA follows: TGCGCCAGCACTGCTGACGTAACTTACGAGCAGTACTTC. This codes for CASTADVTYEQYF.

The V and J genes are TRBV5-1 and TRBJ2-7; TRBD1 might be the D (6 bases). CDR3 length: 13 residues. The germline V gene has CDR1 SGHRS and CDR2 YFSETQ. Trimming stripped 6 bases from V and 9 bases from J, with 19 bases between. The CDR3, as DNA: TGCGCCAGCAAGGAGATACAGGGTCTTTCGCAGTACTTC. Protein sequence: CASKEIQGLSQYF.

The gene calls are TRBV6-6 and TRBJ2-7; tentative D call: TRBD1 (6 bases). Trimming stripped 2 bases from V and 2 bases from J, with 13 bases between. Per the germline V gene, CDR1 is MNHNY and CDR2 is SVGAGI (reference sequence). The CDR3 has 15 residues. The CDR3 spells CASSYDLTGTYEQYF. As DNA, the CDR3 is TGTGCCAGCAGTTACGACTTGACAGGAACCTACGAGCAGTACTTC.

The CDR3 region has the DNA TGTGCCAGCAGCTTGGGGCCAGGGGTCTCCTACGAGCAGTACTTC. It yields the protein CASSLGPGVSYEQYF. The V gene is TRBV5-4, the J gene TRBJ2-7, with D tentatively TRBD1 (6 bases). The V end was cut by 0 bases, the J end by 0 bases, with 10 bases between. The CDR3 spans 15 residues. Germline-derived CDR1 and CDR2 are SGHNT and YYREEE (reference sequence).

The sample holds one count of this clone. The chain has TRBV7-3 and TRBJ2-3; 9 nucleotides match TRBD2. The trim removed 4 bases at V and 2 bases at J, leaving 1 base unmatched. The CDR3 is 14 residues long. Germline assignment: CDR1 SGHTA and CDR2 FQGTGA. CDR3 in amino acids: CASSSSGDTDTQYF. The CDR3 DNA is TGTGCCAGCAGCTCTAGCGGGGACACAGATACGCAGTATTTT.

Comments on this clone: Within the sample, other DNA sequences also encode this same CDR3. The J gene is TRBJ1-2, the V gene TRBV7-9; TRBD1 matches 7 bases. Germline assignment: CDR1 SEHNR and CDR2 FQNEAQ (reference sequence). The CDR3 runs 15 residues. V lost 5 bases to trimming and J lost 4 bases; unmatched junction nucleotides: 10. The CDR3 DNA is TGTGCCAGCAGCCCATCCTCAGGGGGTGCCTATGGCTACACCTTC. Amino acid sequence: CASSPSSGGAYGYTF.

This chain connects TRBV9 to TRBJ2-1; 10 positions match TRBD2. CDR1 is SGDLS and CDR2 is YYNGEE in the germline V gene. V dropped 4 bases and J dropped 3; count of bases not matched to a gene: 7. The CDR3 extends over 16 amino acids. For the CDR3, the DNA is TGTGCCAGCAGCACCCCTAGCGGGAGCCTCTACAATGAGCAGTTCTTC. Encoded protein: CASSTPSGSLYNEQFF.

The J gene is TRBJ2-2, the V gene TRBV19; no firm D call. V was trimmed by 3 bases and J by 0 bases, leaving 5 bases between them. CDR3 length equals 14 residues. Germline CDR1 LNHDA, CDR2 SQIVND (reference sequence). The CDR3: CASSILANTGELFF. The CDR3 DNA reads TGTGCCAGTAGTATTCTAGCGAACACCGGGGAGCTGTTTTTT.

The J gene is TRBJ1-5, the V gene TRBV6-1; D call uncertain. The CDR3 sequence is 15 residues long. Germline CDR1 and CDR2: MNHNS and SASEGT. V was shortened by 8 bases and J by 8 bases, with 22 bases between the two germline ends. CDR3 sequence reads: CASQVGRVLGEPQHF. CDR3 nucleotides: TGTGCCAGCCAGGTTGGGCGGGTTCTCGGGGAGCCCCAGCATTTT.

The gene calls are TRBV7-9 and TRBJ2-3, with 9 bases lining up with TRBD1. Trimming at V came to 1 base and at J to 4 bases, leaving 3 bases not matched to a gene. The CDR3 is 15 amino acids. Germline CDR1 SEHNR, CDR2 FQNEAQ (reference sequence). CDR3 in DNA: TGTGCCAGCAGCTTAGGGACAGGGGTATCAGATACGCAGTATTTT. Translating it yields CASSLGTGVSDTQYF.

Details on this clone: The sample holds other DNA sequences that translate to the same CDR3. V usage is TRBV29-1 and J usage is TRBJ2-5; 10 bases line up with TRBD1. This CDR3 is built from 12 residues. Looked up from germline, CDR1 is SQVTM and CDR2 is ANQGSEA. V lost 5 bases, J lost 5 bases, and 2 bases stayed unmatched. The CDR3 loop is CSVRTGGETQYF. As DNA, the CDR3 is TGCAGCGTTCGGACAGGGGGGGAGACCCAGTACTTC. The whole variable domain, remainder taken from reference TRBV29-1 and TRBJ2-5, is SAVISQKPSRDICQRGTSLTIQCQVDSQVTMMFWYRQQPGQSLTLIATANQGSEATYESGFVIDKFPISRPNLTFSTLTVSNMSPEDSSIYLCSVRTGGETQYFGPGTRLLVL.

The V gene is TRBV19, the J gene TRBJ1-2; 7 bases match TRBD1. V was pared by 4 bases and J by 5 bases, with 4 bases of the junction left unmatched. The CDR3 is 13 residues long. Germline V gene data show CDR1 as LNHDA and CDR2 as SQIVND (reference sequence). The CDR3 nucleotides read TGTGCCAGTAGTACCCGGGACAGTTATGGCTACACCTTC. Translation: CASSTRDSYGYTF.

The chain carries TRBV6-6 and TRBJ1-5; D unclear. V lost 6 bases and J lost 0, with 6 bases in between. Germline V gene lookup returns CDR1 MNHNY and CDR2 SVGAGI (reference sequence). This CDR3 comprises 13 residues. DNA for the CDR3: TGTGCCAGCAGGCACACTAGCAATCAGCCCCAGCATTTT. Its protein is CASRHTSNQPQHF.